Following are 20 T cell receptor beta chains from one sample sequenced in a study of CD8+CD57+ T cells in acquired aplastic anemia. For sequencing, patients were chosen who had shown expansion of CD8+CD57+ cells by flow cytometry. The template used for profiling TCR beta VDJ and CDR3 was genomic DNA. TCRdb re-called the reads with MiXCR, one entry per CDR3 protein. This table holds 200,000 or so distinct CDR3 sequences, 48% found once. Sequenced material: sorted CD4+, CD8+, or CD8+CD57+ T cells (not recorded which) from PBMCs. Every receptor here comes from a human donor with aplastic anemia.

This clonotype was observed a few times. This CDR3 is CASSRQGTSGANVLTF. The CDR3 DNA reads TGTGCCAGCAGCAGACAGGGGACCTCTGGGGCCAACGTCCTGACTTTC. V gene TRBV6-5 combines with J gene TRBJ2-6; TRBD1 matches 8 bases. V lost 6 bases, J lost 0 bases, and 4 bases stayed unmatched. The CDR3 extends over 16 amino acids. Germline lookup yields CDR1 MNHEY and CDR2 SVGAGI.

This chain uses TRBV19 with TRBJ1-2; 7 positions agree with TRBD1. Germline V gene data show CDR1 as LNHDA and CDR2 as SQIVND (reference sequence). This CDR3 contains 12 residues. The trim removed 11 bases at V and 7 bases at J, leaving 10 bases unmatched. The CDR3 DNA reads TGTGCCGGACGGGACAGCCTACGTGGCTACACCTTC. This gives the protein CAGRDSLRGYTF.

The chain employs TRBV2 and TRBJ2-1; D is unresolved. The CDR3 runs 13 residues. With 2 bases removed from V and 7 bases from J, the gap between germline ends came to 9 bases. Per the germline V gene, CDR1 is SNHLY and CDR2 is FYNNEI. The chain's CDR3 is CASSEWWSNEQFF. The CDR3 DNA sequence: TGTGCCAGCAGTGAATGGTGGTCAAATGAGCAGTTCTTC.

This clonotype was seen a handful of times. This chain links TRBV20-1 with TRBJ2-7; 8 nucleotides line up with TRBD1. Germline V gene data show CDR1 as DFQATT and CDR2 as SNEGSKA (reference sequence). The CDR3 has 15 amino acids. Germline trimming cut 0 bases from V and 2 bases from J; bases unmatched to any gene: 6. CDR3 protein: CSARDLGTGTYEQYF. For the CDR3, the DNA is TGCAGTGCTAGAGATTTAGGGACAGGTACCTACGAGCAGTACTTC.

This clonotype was detected only once. The V call is TRBV7-2, the J call TRBJ1-2; possible D gene TRBD1, 5 bases. The CDR3 runs to 15 residues. V was shortened by 2 bases and J by 7 bases, with 17 bases between the two germline ends. Germline assignment: CDR1 SGHTA and CDR2 FQGNSA. The CDR3 DNA reads as TGTGCCAGCAGCTTAAGGGGCAGGGATCTAGGTGGCTACACCTTC. Its translation: CASSLRGRDLGGYTF. The complete variable domain, with remaining parts taken from reference TRBV7-2 and TRBJ1-2, reads GAGVSQSPSNKVTEKGKDVELRCDPISGHTALYWYRQSLGQGLEFLIYFQGNSAPDKSGLPSDRFSAERTGGSVSTLTIQRTQQEDSAVYLCASSLRGRDLGGYTFGSGTRLTVV.

This clonotype was observed once. The chain recombines TRBV10-3 with TRBJ1-1, with TRBD1 as a possible D gene (5 bases). The CDR3 runs to 16 residues. The germline CDR1 and CDR2 sequences are ENHRY and SYGVKD. The V and J ends lost 0 bases and 0 bases respectively, with 11 bases between them. This CDR3 is CAISESGPEMNTEAFF. In DNA, the CDR3 is TGTGCCATCAGTGAGTCGGGACCAGAGATGAACACTGAAGCTTTCTTT.

This clonotype appeared many times. The V and J genes are TRBV5-6 and TRBJ2-7; D is uncertain. The V and J ends lost 2 bases and 1 base respectively, with 16 bases between them. This CDR3 contains 16 residues. The germline V gene has CDR1 SGHDT and CDR2 YYEEEE. In DNA form, the CDR3 reads TGTGCCAGCAGCTTCCGAACCAGCGACCCATCCTACGAGCAGTACTTC. Its translation is CASSFRTSDPSYEQYF. Combining the CDR3 with reference TRBV5-6 and TRBJ2-7 gives the whole variable domain DAGVTQSPTHLIKTRGQQVTLRCSPKSGHDTVSWYQQALGQGPQFIFQYYEEEERQRGNFPDRFSGHQFPNYSSELNVNALLLGDSALYLCASSFRTSDPSYEQYFGPGTRLTVT.

This clonotype was observed at least ten times. The chain carries TRBV19 and TRBJ2-6, with D tentatively TRBD1 (7 bases). Trimming removed 1 base from V and 0 bases from J, with 13 bases in between. Germline V gene sequence: CDR1 LNHDA, CDR2 SQIVND (reference sequence). This CDR3 is built from 18 residues. The CDR3 loop reads CASSIGGQGGSGANVLTF. CDR3 nucleotides: TGTGCCAGTAGTATAGGGGGCCAGGGGGGCTCTGGGGCCAACGTCCTGACTTTC.

The chain recombines TRBV13 with TRBJ2-3, with 9 positions matching TRBD2. In germline, CDR1 is PRHDT, CDR2 FYEKMQ (reference sequence). The CDR3 loop spans 17 amino acids. V gave up 1 base and J gave up 2 bases; unmatched junction bases: 7. In DNA, the CDR3 is TGTGCCAGCAGCTTAGACGCTAGCGGGGCGCCCACAGATACGCAGTATTTT. It translates to CASSLDASGAPTDTQYF.

J is TRBJ2-5 and V is TRBV6-1; TRBD2 might be the D (6 bases). V lost 6 bases and J 5 bases, leaving 16 bases between the germline ends. Germline CDR1 is MNHNS and CDR2 is SASEGT. The CDR3 runs to 14 residues. The CDR3 protein is CASSTPGGWETQYF. The CDR3 DNA follows: TGTGCCAGCAGCACCCCAGGAGGGTGGGAGACCCAGTACTTC.

V usage is TRBV20-1 and J usage is TRBJ1-2; D may be TRBD1 (5 bases). With 6 bases removed from V and 8 bases from J, the gap between germline ends came to 16 bases. Germline V gene sequence: CDR1 DFQATT, CDR2 SNEGSKA (reference sequence). The CDR3 sequence is 12 residues long. The CDR3 protein is CSATTGPGGYTF. In DNA form, the CDR3 reads TGCAGTGCAACTACAGGCCCAGGCGGCTACACCTTC.

This clonotype was counted between two and nine times. The V call is TRBV10-2, the J call TRBJ2-1; TRBD2 matches at 10 bases. Germline V gives CDR1 WSHSY, CDR2 SAAADI. V dropped 5 bases and J dropped 2; count of bases not matched to a gene: 3. The CDR3 contains 15 residues. CDR3 sequence: CASSLLAGPYNEQFF. CDR3 DNA sequence: TGCGCCAGCAGTTTACTAGCGGGACCCTACAATGAGCAGTTCTTC.

The rearrangement uses TRBV2 and TRBJ2-7; D not resolved. This CDR3 comprises 14 residues. Germline V lookup: CDR1 SNHLY, CDR2 FYNNEI. Trimming stripped 2 bases from V and 1 base from J, with 9 bases between. The CDR3 is CASSENQVSYEQYF. The CDR3 DNA reads as TGTGCCAGCAGTGAAAACCAGGTTTCCTACGAGCAGTACTTC.

This clonotype came up once. The rearrangement joins TRBV2 to TRBJ2-3; 9 nucleotides agree with TRBD1. Germline loops: CDR1 SNHLY, CDR2 FYNNEI. CDR3 length equals 12 residues. V trimming: 9 bases; J trimming: 5 bases; junction bases outside the gene matches: 3. The CDR3 nucleotides read TGTGCCAGGGGACAGGGAGAAGATACGCAGTATTTT. Its translation: CARGQGEDTQYF.

This clonotype was picked up many times. The J gene is TRBJ1-6, the V gene TRBV7-2; D not resolved. The germline V gene has CDR1 SGHTA and CDR2 FQGNSA. The V end lost 8 bases, the J end lost 6 bases, and 8 bases lay between the germline ends. The CDR3 totals 12 residues. The CDR3 loop is CASSDFNSPLHF. The DNA for the CDR3 is TGTGCCAGCTCCGACTTTAATTCACCCCTCCACTTT.

The chain couples TRBV7-6 to TRBJ2-5; D is possibly TRBD1 (5 bases). Germline V gene sequence: CDR1 SGHVS, CDR2 FNYEAQ. This CDR3 comprises 13 residues. The ends were cut back, 4 bases at V and 4 bases at J, with 10 bases in the middle. Here the CDR3 reads CASSYSGIETQYF. CDR3 in DNA: TGTGCCAGCAGCTACTCAGGGATAGAGACCCAGTACTTC.

V and J are TRBV10-3 and TRBJ1-1; D might be TRBD1 (5 bases). Germline values: CDR1 ENHRY, CDR2 SYGVKD. Trimming left V 6 bases short and J 2 bases short, with 13 bases between. The CDR3 sequence is 14 residues long. Here the CDR3 reads CAIREGSGNTEAFF. The CDR3, as DNA: TGTGCCATCAGAGAGGGGAGTGGTAACACTGAAGCTTTCTTT.

This chain connects TRBV20-1 to TRBJ2-7; possibly TRBD1 or TRBD2 for D (7 bases each). Germline V gene lookup returns CDR1 DFQATT and CDR2 SNEGSKA (reference sequence). The V gene lost 6 bases and the J gene lost 9 bases, with 15 bases spanning the gap. This CDR3 is 11 amino acids long. The CDR3 here is CSAQGGGVQYF. CDR3 in DNA: TGCAGTGCCCAGGGGGGGGGAGTGCAGTACTTC.

This clonotype was observed a single time. V gene TRBV24-1 combines with J gene TRBJ1-1; 9 nucleotides agree with TRBD1. Germline V gene sequence: CDR1 KGHDR, CDR2 SFDVKD. This CDR3 is built from 14 residues. V lost 4 bases to trimming and J lost 4 bases; unmatched junction nucleotides: 3. This CDR3 is CATSEGQGGTEAFF. The DNA of the CDR3 is TGTGCCACCAGTGAGGGACAGGGAGGCACTGAAGCTTTCTTT.

This clonotype appeared a few times. The chain uses TRBV2 and TRBJ2-2, with a weak D call TRBD2 (5 bases). In germline, CDR1 is SNHLY, CDR2 FYNNEI. CDR3 length equals 16 residues. V lost 2 bases and J lost 1, with 11 bases in between. CDR3 in amino acids: CASSERSGKNTGELFF. CDR3 in DNA: TGTGCCAGCAGTGAAAGAAGCGGCAAGAACACCGGGGAGCTGTTTTTT.